This T cell receptor (beta chain) was retrieved from a study of circulating and synovial CD4+ cells in juvenile arthritis. General observations from the study: Some such blood samples were as oligoclonal as synovium.

Details on this clone: Antigen: not known.

Libraries were prepared by immunoSEQ multiplex PCR; TCRdb keeps only in-frame clonotypes and omits some of them. The sample gives 25,000 to 35,000 clones, 93% of which show up once; 2.5% to 3% is in the top ten. This receptor was obtained from a human donor with juvenile idiopathic arthritis. The sequenced sample consisted of CD4+ T cells from blood.

CDR3 amino acids: CASSLDGGASGNTIYF. CDR3 in DNA: TGTGCCAGCAGCTTGGACGGAGGCGCGAGTGGAAACACCATATATTTT. The chain links TRBV5-4 to TRBJ1-3; D uncertain. The CDR3 runs 16 residues. V was cut by 0 bases and J by 3 bases, with 13 bases left in between. The V gene's germline CDR1 is SGHNT and CDR2 YYREEE (reference sequence).